Sequencing of this T cell receptor (beta chain) was carried out in a study of blood T cell repertoires in COVID-19. Generated by immunoSEQ multiplex PCR, the TCRdb table keeps only in-frame clones and is missing some. The sample includes fewer than 350,000 clones, roughly 87% of them seen just once. Germline CDR1 reads MNHEY; CDR2 reads SVGAGI. CDR3 length: 15 amino acids. V was cut by 6 bases and J by 3 bases, with 18 bases left in between. The rearrangement links TRBV6-5 to TRBJ2-7; D possibly corresponds to TRBD1 (6 bases). Sequencing used peripheral blood. The receptor was isolated from a man aged 25 to 40 with COVID-19, enrolled during active disease. The CDR3 is CASSFTGQRYYEQYF. The CDR3 region has the DNA TGTGCCAGCAGCTTCACAGGGCAGCGGTACTACGAGCAGTACTTC.